Included here is one T cell receptor beta chain sequence, with context. Its antigen is unidentified. With 60 Vbeta and 13 Jbeta primers, the PCR was carried out. Generated by immunoSEQ multiplex PCR, the TCRdb table keeps only in-frame clones and is missing some. Found here are approximately 140,000 clones, roughly 80% of them singletons; the top ten hold over 0.8%. This specimen comes from a study of cytomegalovirus exposure and HLA in healthy donors. Study observations and caveats: Later on, a genetic analysis was performed. It linked a missense variant in DCLRE1C with V- and J-gene trimming of TCR beta. As immune exposure information, only CMV serostatus was available.

Germline assignment: CDR1 SGHNT and CDR2 YYREEE (reference sequence). This CDR3 region has 17 residues. The J segment lost 0 bases and the V segment lost 0 bases, leaving 6 bases of the junction unmatched. Sequenced input: PBMCs. This chain uses TRBV5-4 with TRBJ1-3; 7 bases match TRBD1. The receptor was isolated from a woman in her sixties in good health and CMV-seronegative. The CDR3 here is CASSLAGGGLSGNTIYF. For the CDR3, the DNA is TGTGCCAGCAGCTTGGCAGGGGGTGGCCTCTCTGGAAACACCATATATTTT.